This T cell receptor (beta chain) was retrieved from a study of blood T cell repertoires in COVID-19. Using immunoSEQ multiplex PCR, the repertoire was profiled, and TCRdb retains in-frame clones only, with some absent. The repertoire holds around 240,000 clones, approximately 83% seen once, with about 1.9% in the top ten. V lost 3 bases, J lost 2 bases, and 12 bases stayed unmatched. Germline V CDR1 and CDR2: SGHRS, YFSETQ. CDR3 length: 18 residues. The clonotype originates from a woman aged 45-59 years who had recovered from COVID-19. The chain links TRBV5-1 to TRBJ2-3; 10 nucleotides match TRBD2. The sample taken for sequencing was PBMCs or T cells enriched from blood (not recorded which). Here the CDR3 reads CASSSLAGGTVVTDTQYF. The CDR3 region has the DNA TGCGCCAGCAGCTCCTTAGCGGGAGGTACGGTAGTCACAGATACGCAGTATTTT.